This TCR beta chain was recorded in a study of early T cells in non-severe SARS-CoV-2 infection. TCRdb passed the 5' RACE reads through MiXCR, listing each CDR3 protein once. This sample has under 100,000 distinct CDR3 sequences; roughly 9.6% occur once, and the top ten carry approximately 5.4%. This clonotype was observed a handful of times. V dropped 4 bases and J dropped 8 bases, with 8 bases sitting between them. Germline values: CDR1 SNHLY, CDR2 FYNNEI. The CDR3 sequence is 11 residues long. Sequencing was performed on whole blood. The V and J genes are TRBV2 and TRBJ2-5; D gene unclear. The receptor was derived from an adult who was a healthcare worker with PCR-confirmed SARS-CoV-2 infection or an uninfected control (not recorded which). The CDR3 spells CASSGGGTQYF. CDR3 bases: TGTGCCAGCAGTGGAGGCGGAACCCAGTACTTC.